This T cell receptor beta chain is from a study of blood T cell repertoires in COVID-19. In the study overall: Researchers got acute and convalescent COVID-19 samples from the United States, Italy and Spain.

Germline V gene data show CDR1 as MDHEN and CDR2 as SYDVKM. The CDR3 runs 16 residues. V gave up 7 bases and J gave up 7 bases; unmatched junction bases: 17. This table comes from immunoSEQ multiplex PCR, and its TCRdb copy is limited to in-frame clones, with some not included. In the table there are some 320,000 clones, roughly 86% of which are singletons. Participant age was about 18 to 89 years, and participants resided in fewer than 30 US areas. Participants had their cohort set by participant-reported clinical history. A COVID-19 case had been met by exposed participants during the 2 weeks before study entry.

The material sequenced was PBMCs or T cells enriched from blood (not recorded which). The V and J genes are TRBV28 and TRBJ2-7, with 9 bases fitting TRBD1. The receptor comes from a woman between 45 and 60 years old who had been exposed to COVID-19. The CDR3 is CASTTGAGTGLGEQYF. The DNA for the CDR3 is TGTGCCAGCACAACCGGAGCCGGGACAGGGCTGGGAGAGCAGTACTTC.